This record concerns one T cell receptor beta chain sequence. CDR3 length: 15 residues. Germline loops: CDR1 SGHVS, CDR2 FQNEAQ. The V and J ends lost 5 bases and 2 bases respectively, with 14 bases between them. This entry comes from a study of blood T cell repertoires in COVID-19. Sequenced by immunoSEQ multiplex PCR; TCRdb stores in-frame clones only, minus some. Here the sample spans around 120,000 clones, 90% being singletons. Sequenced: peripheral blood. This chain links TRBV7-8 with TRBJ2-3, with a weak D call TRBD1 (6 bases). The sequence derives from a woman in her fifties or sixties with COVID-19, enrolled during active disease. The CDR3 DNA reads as TGTGCCAGCAGCCCACGGCAGGGGCTCACAGATACGCAGTATTTT. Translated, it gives CASSPRQGLTDTQYF.